Presented here are 16 T cell receptor beta chains from one specimen sequenced in a study of T cells in women clearing cervical HPV infection (dated by TCRdb to between 2017 and 2018). Libraries came from the immunoSEQ multiplex PCR assay. TCRdb retrieved this table from immuneACCESS and kept in-frame rearrangements only. Not all clones are present; in checked studies, unresolved V genes account for under half, and no reason is known for the remainder. This sample's records show tens of thousands of clones. Roughly 3.5% of the sample belongs to the ten largest clones. Specimen: blood buffy coat. The receptor source for this set is a woman between 18 and 75 years old with a cervical HPV16 infection that either progressed to CIN3+ or cleared (not recorded which).

Details on this clone: Read sequence stops 3 residues before the CDR3 end, and the germline J gene provides the missing end. The rearrangement uses TRBV14 and TRBJ2-6; D gene uncertain. V was shortened by 4 bases and J by 3 bases, with 7 bases between the two germline ends. Per the germline V gene, CDR1 is SGHDN and CDR2 is FVKESK. The CDR3 contains 14 residues. The DNA read from the CDR3 is TGTGCCAGCAGCCCCTCCCTTGGGGCCAACGTC. The encoded protein is CASSPSLGANV. The whole CDR3 reads CASSPSLGANVLTF.

With respect to this clone: The read ends 3 residues before the CDR3 terminus; that terminus is restored from the germline J gene. This chain joins TRBV7-8 and TRBJ1-2, with a possible D match to TRBD1 (5 bases). This CDR3 comprises 13 residues. Germline CDR1 reads SGHVS; CDR2 reads FQNEAQ. The chain's CDR3 is CASSSQVGQGYTF. The sequenced CDR3 bases are TGTGCCAGCAGCTCGCAGGTGGGGCAAGGC.

As for this clone: The CDR3 extends 3 residues past the end of the read, so its final part is completed from the germline J gene. The genes are TRBV28 and TRBJ1-2, with D tentatively TRBD1 (6 bases). Germline V lookup: CDR1 MDHEN, CDR2 SYDVKM. The CDR3 spans 16 residues. V was clipped by 5 bases and J by 1 base, with 17 bases between them. The DNA read from the CDR3 is TGTGCCAGCAGTATTGTATCAGGGGCAAATAACTATGGC. This translates into CASSIVSGANNYG. The whole CDR3 reads CASSIVSGANNYGYTF.

Notes on this clone: The read is 3 residues too short to cover the CDR3 end, so that end is filled in from the germline J gene. This chain links TRBV5-4 with TRBJ2-7; 7 nucleotides line up with TRBD1. Per germline, CDR1 SGHNT and CDR2 YYREEE (reference sequence). V was clipped by 6 bases and J by 2 bases; unmatched bases: 8. The CDR3 loop spans 14 amino acids. The sequenced part of the CDR3 DNA is TGTGCCAGCACCGATGACAGGGCCCCCTACGAG. Amino acids: CASTDDRAPYE. The full CDR3 sequence reads CASTDDRAPYEQYF. The full variable domain, rest sourced from reference TRBV5-4 and TRBJ2-7, is ETGVTQSPTHLIKTRGQQVTLRCSSQSGHNTVSWYQQALGQGPQFIFQYYREEENGRGNFPPRFSGLQFPNYSSELNVNALELDDSALYLCASTDDRAPYEQYFGPGTRLTVT.

On this clone: The read falls 3 residues short of the CDR3 end, and the missing part is taken from the germline J gene. V gene TRBV18 combines with J gene TRBJ2-7; D perhaps matches TRBD2 (5 bases). This CDR3 has 14 amino acids. Germline V gene lookup returns CDR1 KGHSH and CDR2 LQKENI. Trimming removed 8 bases from V and 2 bases from J, with 16 bases in between. This CDR3 is CASTDRGRTYEQYF. The sequenced part of the CDR3 DNA is TGTGCCAGCACCGACCGGGGTCGAACCTACGAG. The full variable domain, in which reference TRBV18 and TRBJ2-7 provide the parts outside the CDR3, is NAGVMQNPRHLVRRRGQEARLRCSPMKGHSHVYWYRQLPEEGLKFMVYLQKENIIDESGMPKERFSAEFPKEGPSILRIQQVVRGDSAAYFCASTDRGRTYEQYFGPGTRLTVT.

In regard to this clone: The read ends 3 residues shy of where the CDR3 ends; the end is completed using the germline J gene. The J gene is TRBJ1-2, the V gene TRBV30; tentatively, D is TRBD1 (5 bases). The V gene lost 8 bases and the J gene lost 3 bases, with 19 bases spanning the gap. Looked up from germline, CDR1 is GTSNPN and CDR2 is SVGIG (reference sequence). The CDR3 consists of 14 residues. The CDR3 bases that were read are TGTGCCGGGACGAGAGGGGCGCAGGACTATGGC. This sequence encodes CAGTRGAQDYG. The whole CDR3 sequence is CAGTRGAQDYGYTF.

Note on this clone: The read halts 3 residues ahead of the CDR3 end, with the missing end drawn from the germline J gene. The chain carries TRBV30 and TRBJ1-2; 9 bases align to TRBD1. The CDR3 has 16 residues. The J segment lost 0 bases and the V segment lost 5 bases, leaving 10 bases of the junction unmatched. CDR1 is GTSNPN and CDR2 is SVGIG in the germline V gene (reference sequence). Incomplete CDR3 DNA: TGTGCCTGGGAGTCGTTGTGGGACAGGGCTAACTATGGC. This codes for CAWESLWDRANYG. The whole CDR3 protein reads CAWESLWDRANYGYTF.

Concerning this clone: The read gets to within 3 residues of the CDR3 end, and the germline J gene fills in the rest. The chain joins TRBV5-1 to TRBJ1-2; possible D gene TRBD1, 6 bases. V dropped 5 bases and J dropped 4 bases, with 18 bases sitting between them. Looked up from germline, CDR1 is SGHRS and CDR2 is YFSETQ. The CDR3 is 15 amino acids. The CDR3 protein is CASREGTSPSYGYTF. The DNA read from the CDR3 is TGCGCCAGCAGGGAAGGGACATCTCCCTCCTATGGC.

Points on this clone: Read coverage stops 3 residues before the CDR3 terminus; the germline J gene supplies the remainder. The chain links TRBV7-2 to TRBJ2-7; 7 bases map to TRBD2. Germline lookup yields CDR1 SGHTA and CDR2 FQGNSA. The J segment lost 2 bases and the V segment lost 5 bases, leaving 9 bases of the junction unmatched. This CDR3 is built from 15 residues. The CDR3 here is CASSPSGGGAYEQYF. CDR3 DNA (partial): TGTGCCAGCAGCCCCTCCGGTGGGGGGGCCTACGAG.

As concerns this clone: The CDR3 extends 3 residues past the end of the read, so its final part is completed from the germline J gene. J is TRBJ1-5 and V is TRBV20-1; D is perhaps TRBD1 (6 bases). In germline, CDR1 is DFQATT, CDR2 SNEGSKA (reference sequence). The CDR3 consists of 12 residues. V lost 6 bases, J lost 9 bases, and 15 bases lay in between. CDR3 bases read: TGCAGTGCCTACAGGGACCAAGGGCCC. This gives the protein CSAYRDQGP. The CDR3 as a whole reads CSAYRDQGPQHF.

As regards this clone: The sequenced fragment ends 3 residues before the CDR3 boundary, so the rest is inferred from the germline J gene. The chain joins TRBV12-3 or TRBV12-4 to TRBJ1-1; weak D call: TRBD1 (5 bases). Trimming took 6 bases from V and 5 from J, leaving 13 bases between them. The CDR3 totals 13 residues. The CDR3 DNA, read in part, is TGTGCCAGCAGAGGTGGGAGACAGACTGAA. Protein sequence: CASRGGRQTE. The full CDR3 sequence reads CASRGGRQTEAFF.

Worth noting for this clone: The read stops 3 residues short of the end of the CDR3; the missing end is completed from the germline J gene. The chain is built from TRBV10-1 and TRBJ1-2, with 7 bases identical to TRBD1. V was clipped by 7 bases and J by 3 bases; unmatched bases: 8. This CDR3 has 14 amino acids. Germline CDR1 and CDR2: WNHNN and SYGVQD (reference sequence). Incomplete CDR3 DNA: TGCGCCAGCAAAAATAGAGGGACAGACTATGGC. The encoded protein is CASKNRGTDYG. The complete CDR3 sequence is CASKNRGTDYGYTF.

In the case of this clone: The read ends 3 residues before the CDR3 terminus; that terminus is restored from the germline J gene. This chain links TRBV7-8 with TRBJ2-1; weak D call: TRBD2 (6 bases). V was pared by 1 base and J by 7 bases, with 17 bases between. The germline gives CDR1 SGHVS, CDR2 FQNEAQ. CDR3 size: 16 residues. The covered CDR3 bases are TGTGCCAGCAGCTTAGAGGCGGGGTCGGCCAGTAATGAG. Protein sequence: CASSLEAGSASNE. The complete CDR3 reads CASSLEAGSASNEQFF.

Remarks on this clone: The read is 3 residues too short to cover the CDR3 end, so that end is filled in from the germline J gene. The chain has TRBV6-2 or TRBV6-3 and TRBJ2-7, with no clear D. In germline, CDR1 is MNHEY, CDR2 SVGEGT. The CDR3 runs 15 residues. V dropped 0 bases and J dropped 3 bases, with 12 bases sitting between them. CDR3 residues: CASSYSTLAVYEQYF. CDR3 DNA, as far as it was read: TGTGCCAGCAGTTACTCGACGTTAGCTGTCTACGAG.

About this clone: The read is 3 residues too short to cover the CDR3 end, so that end is filled in from the germline J gene. This sequence joins TRBV4-1 and TRBJ1-2, with 7 positions matching TRBD1. This CDR3 has 15 amino acids. Per germline, CDR1 MGHRA and CDR2 YSYEKL. V lost 1 base to trimming and J lost 1 base; unmatched junction nucleotides: 3. CDR3 DNA, as far as it was read: TGCGCCAGCAGCCAAGTTCACAGGGGTAACTATGGC. It encodes CASSQVHRGNYG. The full-length CDR3 reads as CASSQVHRGNYGYTF.

Details on this clone: The CDR3 end is not reached by the read, which stops 3 residues before it; the germline J gene fills it in. The chain carries TRBV6-1 and TRBJ2-1; D unresolved. Germline CDR1 and CDR2: MNHNS and SASEGT. This CDR3 region has 15 residues. V was shortened by 2 bases and J by 4 bases, with 12 bases between the two germline ends. CDR3 bases read: TGTGCCAGCAGTGAAAAGGCGGAGCTGTACAATGAG. This translates into CASSEKAELYNE. The whole CDR3 region reads CASSEKAELYNEQFF.